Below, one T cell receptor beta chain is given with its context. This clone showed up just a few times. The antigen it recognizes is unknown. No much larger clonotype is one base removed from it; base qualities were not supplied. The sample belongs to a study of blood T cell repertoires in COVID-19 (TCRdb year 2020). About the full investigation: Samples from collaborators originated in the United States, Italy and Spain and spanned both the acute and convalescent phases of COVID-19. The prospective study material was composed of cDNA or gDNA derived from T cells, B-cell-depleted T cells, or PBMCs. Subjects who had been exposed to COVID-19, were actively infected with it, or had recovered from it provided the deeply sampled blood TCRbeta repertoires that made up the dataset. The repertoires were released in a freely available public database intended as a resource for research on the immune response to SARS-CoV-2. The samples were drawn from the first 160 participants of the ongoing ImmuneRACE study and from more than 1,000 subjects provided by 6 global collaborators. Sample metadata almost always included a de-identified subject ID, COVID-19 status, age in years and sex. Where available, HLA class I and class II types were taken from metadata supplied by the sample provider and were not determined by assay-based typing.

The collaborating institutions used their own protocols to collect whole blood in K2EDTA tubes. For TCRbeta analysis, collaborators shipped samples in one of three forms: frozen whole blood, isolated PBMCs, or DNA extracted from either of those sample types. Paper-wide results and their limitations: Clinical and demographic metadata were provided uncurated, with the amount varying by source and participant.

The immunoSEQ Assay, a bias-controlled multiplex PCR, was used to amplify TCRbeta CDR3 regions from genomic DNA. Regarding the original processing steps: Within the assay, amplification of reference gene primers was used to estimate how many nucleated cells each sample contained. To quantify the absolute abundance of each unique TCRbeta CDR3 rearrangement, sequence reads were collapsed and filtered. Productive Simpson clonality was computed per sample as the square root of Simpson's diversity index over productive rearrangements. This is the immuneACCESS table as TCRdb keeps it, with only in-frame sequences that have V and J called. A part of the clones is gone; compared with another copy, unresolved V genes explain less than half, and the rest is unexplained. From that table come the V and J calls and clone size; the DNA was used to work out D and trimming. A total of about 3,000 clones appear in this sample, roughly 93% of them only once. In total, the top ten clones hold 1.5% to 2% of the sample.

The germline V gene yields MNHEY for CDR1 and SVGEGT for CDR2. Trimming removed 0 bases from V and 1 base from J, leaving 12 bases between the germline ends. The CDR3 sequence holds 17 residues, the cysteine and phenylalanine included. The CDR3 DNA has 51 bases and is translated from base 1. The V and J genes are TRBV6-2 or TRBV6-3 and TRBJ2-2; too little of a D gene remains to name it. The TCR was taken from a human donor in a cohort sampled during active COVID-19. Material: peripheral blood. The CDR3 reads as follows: CASSYSFDTRNTGELFF. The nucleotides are TGTGCCAGCAGTTACTCCTTCGACACCCGGAACACCGGGGAGCTGTTTTTT.